This T cell receptor beta chain was sequenced for a study of cytomegalovirus exposure and HLA in healthy donors. As for this clone: The antigen is not known.

The CDR3 loop spans 14 amino acids. Germline V gives CDR1 SGHNT, CDR2 YYREEE (reference sequence). With 4 bases clipped from V and 3 bases from J, the junction kept 7 bases outside the gene matches. Study-wide results and caveats: Some segments of the V type, notably TRBV6-2 and TRBV6-3, were excluded as indistinguishable. Common viral pathogens seemed, in a later analysis, to connect with several of the most significant clusters.

Both 60 Vbeta primers and 13 Jbeta primers went into the PCR. TCRdb's table, derived via immunoSEQ multiplex PCR, lists solely in-frame clones and lacks some. In the table there are about 45,000 clones, 70% to 80% of which are singletons. The material sequenced was PBMCs. This sequence was found in a woman aged 25 to 39 in good health and CMV-seronegative. The chain employs TRBV5-4 and TRBJ2-7; 7 nucleotides agree with TRBD2. The CDR3 region is CASSGGEGLYEQYF. DNA for the CDR3: TGTGCCAGCAGCGGCGGGGAGGGACTCTACGAGCAGTACTTC. Using reference TRBV5-4 and TRBJ2-7 for the parts outside the CDR3, the full variable domain is ETGVTQSPTHLIKTRGQQVTLRCSSQSGHNTVSWYQQALGQGPQFIFQYYREEENGRGNFPPRFSGLQFPNYSSELNVNALELDDSALYLCASSGGEGLYEQYFGPGTRLTVT.